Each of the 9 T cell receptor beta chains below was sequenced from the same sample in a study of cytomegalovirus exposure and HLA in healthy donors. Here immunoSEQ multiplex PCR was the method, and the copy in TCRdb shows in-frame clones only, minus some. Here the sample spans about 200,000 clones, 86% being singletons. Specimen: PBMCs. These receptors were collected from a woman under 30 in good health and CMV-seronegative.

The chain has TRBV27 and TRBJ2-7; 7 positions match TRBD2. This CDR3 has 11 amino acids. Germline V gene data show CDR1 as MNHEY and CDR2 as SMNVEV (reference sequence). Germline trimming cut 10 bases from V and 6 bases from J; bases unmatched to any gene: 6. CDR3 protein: CATRREGEQYF. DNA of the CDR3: TGTGCCACCCGAAGGGAGGGCGAGCAGTACTTC.

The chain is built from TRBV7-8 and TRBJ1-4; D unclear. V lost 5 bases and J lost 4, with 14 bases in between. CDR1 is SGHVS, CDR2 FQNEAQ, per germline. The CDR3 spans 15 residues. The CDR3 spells CASSPRGGINEKLFF. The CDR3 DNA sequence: TGTGCCAGCAGCCCCCGGGGAGGGATTAATGAAAAACTGTTTTTT.

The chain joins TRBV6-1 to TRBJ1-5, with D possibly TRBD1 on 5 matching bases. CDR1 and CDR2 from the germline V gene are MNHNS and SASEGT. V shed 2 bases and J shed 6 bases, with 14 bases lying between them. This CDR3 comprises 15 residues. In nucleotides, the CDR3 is TGTGCCAGCAGTGAAATCGGGGAGGGGACTCAGCCCCAGCATTTT. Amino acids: CASSEIGEGTQPQHF.

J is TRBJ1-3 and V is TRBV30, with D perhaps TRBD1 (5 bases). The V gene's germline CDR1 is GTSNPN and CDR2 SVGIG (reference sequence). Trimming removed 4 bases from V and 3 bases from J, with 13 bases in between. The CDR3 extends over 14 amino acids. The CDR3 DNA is TGTGCCTGGAACCTCCCGGGGGTTGGAAACACCATATATTTT. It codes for CAWNLPGVGNTIYF.

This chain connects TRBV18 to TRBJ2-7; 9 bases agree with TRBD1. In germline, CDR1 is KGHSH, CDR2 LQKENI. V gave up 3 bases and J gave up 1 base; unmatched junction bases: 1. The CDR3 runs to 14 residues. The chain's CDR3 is CASSPGQGSYEQYF. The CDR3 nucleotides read TGTGCCAGCTCACCGGGACAGGGTTCCTACGAGCAGTACTTC.

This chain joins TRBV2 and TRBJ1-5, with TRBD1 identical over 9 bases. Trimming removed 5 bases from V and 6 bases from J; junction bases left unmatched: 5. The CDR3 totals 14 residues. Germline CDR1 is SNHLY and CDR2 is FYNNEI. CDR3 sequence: CASSPDRGGQPQHF. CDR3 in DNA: TGTGCCAGCAGTCCGGACAGGGGAGGTCAGCCCCAGCATTTT.

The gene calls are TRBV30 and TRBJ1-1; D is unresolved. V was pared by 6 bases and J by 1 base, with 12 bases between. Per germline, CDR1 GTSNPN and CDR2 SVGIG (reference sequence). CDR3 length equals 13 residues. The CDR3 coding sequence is TGTGCCTGCGGAGGCAGGACGAACACTGAAGCTTTCTTT. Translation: CACGGRTNTEAFF.

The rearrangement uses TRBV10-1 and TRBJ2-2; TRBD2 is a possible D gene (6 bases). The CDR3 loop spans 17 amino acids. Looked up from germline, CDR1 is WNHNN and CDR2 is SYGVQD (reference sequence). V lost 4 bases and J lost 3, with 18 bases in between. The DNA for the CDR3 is TGCGCCAGCAGTGGGGCGGGATGGCCCCCGGACACCGGGGAGCTGTTTTTT. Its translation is CASSGAGWPPDTGELFF.

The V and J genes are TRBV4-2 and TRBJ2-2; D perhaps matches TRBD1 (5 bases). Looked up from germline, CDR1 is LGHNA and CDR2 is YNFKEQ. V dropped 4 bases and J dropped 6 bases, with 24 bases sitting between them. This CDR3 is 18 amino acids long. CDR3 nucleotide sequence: TGTGCCAGCAGCCGCCTAGGGGAAGGGTTTGGCGTGGCCGGGGAGCTGTTTTTT. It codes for CASSRLGEGFGVAGELFF.